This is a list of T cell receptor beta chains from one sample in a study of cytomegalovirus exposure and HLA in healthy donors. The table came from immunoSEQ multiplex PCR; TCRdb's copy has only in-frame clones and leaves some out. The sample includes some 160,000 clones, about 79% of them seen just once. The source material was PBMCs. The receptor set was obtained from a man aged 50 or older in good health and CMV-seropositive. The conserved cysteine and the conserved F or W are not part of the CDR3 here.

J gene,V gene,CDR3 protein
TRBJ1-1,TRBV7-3,ASSVTGVTEAF
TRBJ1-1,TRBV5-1,ASLPNGHTNTEAF
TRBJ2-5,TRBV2,ASSASKLAGETQY
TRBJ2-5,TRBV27,ASSSAYHSGAQETQY
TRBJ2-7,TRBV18,ASSPYPGLTTYEQY
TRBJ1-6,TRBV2,ASNTVSSSYNSPLH
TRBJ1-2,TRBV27,ASSDRGGYYGYT
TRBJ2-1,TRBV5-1,ASSDLAGDSYNEQF
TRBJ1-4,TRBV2,ASSDRGGPTNEKLF
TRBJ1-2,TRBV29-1,SVWTGAGYT
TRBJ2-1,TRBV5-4,ASSLSKLAGLVEQF
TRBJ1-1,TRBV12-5,ATRAGEWNTEAF
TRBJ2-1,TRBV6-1,ASSALRGNEQF
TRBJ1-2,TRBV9,ASSVENWGLDGYT
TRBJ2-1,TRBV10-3,AISESGTEYNEQF
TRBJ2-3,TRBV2,ASSAAETSNTDTQY
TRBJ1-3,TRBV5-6,ASSLRGTIY
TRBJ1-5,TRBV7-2,ASSRGTDFNQPQH
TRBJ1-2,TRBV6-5,ASRYNYGYT
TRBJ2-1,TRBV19,ASSSRRHNEQF
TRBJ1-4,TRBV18,ASSPGGEKLF
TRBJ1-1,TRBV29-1,SVAQGAGAEAF
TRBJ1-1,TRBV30,AWSVRQTDTEAF
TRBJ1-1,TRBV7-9,ASSPTGVPNTEAF
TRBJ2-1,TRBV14,ASSQLSGVPYNEQF
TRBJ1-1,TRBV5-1,ASSLSVGRTGSVTEAF
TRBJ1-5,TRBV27,ASSSLTTRRGRDNQPQH
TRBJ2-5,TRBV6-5,ASSYGTSGFRY
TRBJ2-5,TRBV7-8,ASSLRVGQIQETQY
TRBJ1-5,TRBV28,ASSSQGISQPQH
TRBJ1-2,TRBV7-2,ASSYLDREGYT
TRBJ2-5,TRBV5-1,ASLRGRDQQETQY
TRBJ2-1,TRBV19,ASSTVTSYQEQF
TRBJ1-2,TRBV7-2,ASSLEGGQGASGYT